This TCR beta chain derives from a study of chemoradiotherapy in HPV16-positive cancers. For the study at large: Candidate HPV-specific T-cell clones and common TCR motifs came from functional assays in two HPV16-positive patients. Study-level results: Only a couple of HPV16-positive patients supplied the functional HPV-specificity definition. Candidate HPV-specific clones and E7-related TCR motifs grew in tumor during treatment.

Over chemoradiotherapy, repertoires were sampled more than once. Sequencing used immunoSEQ multiplex PCR; TCRdb keeps in-frame clones, though not all of them. The sample contains thousands of clones, around four fifths of which appear only once. The CDR3 consists of 14 residues. The V end lost 5 bases, the J end lost 1 base, and 11 bases lay between the germline ends. Germline CDR1 and CDR2: SEHNR and FQNEAQ (reference sequence). With regard to this clone: Its antigen is currently unknown.

V is TRBV7-9 and J is TRBJ1-1; maybe TRBD1 (5 bases). The receptor was isolated from a human donor with HPV-associated anogenital cancer. Collection of the sample occurred from a patient who underwent chemoradiotherapy. The CDR3 DNA follows: TGTGCCAGCAGCCAGACGGACACGAACACTGAAGCTTTCTTT. Protein: CASSQTDTNTEAFF.